The rows below give T cell receptor beta chains drawn from one sample of a study of cytomegalovirus exposure and HLA in healthy donors. Repertoires were generated with immunoSEQ multiplex PCR, while TCRdb's copy carries only in-frame clones and drops some. Of 90,000 to 120,000 clones in the sample, about 72% were seen once. Material: PBMCs. These receptors came from a man aged 18 to 29 in good health and CMV-seronegative. The CDR3 runs from the conserved cysteine through the conserved F or W. The D gene is left open where the match is weak. Some rows have no size entry. The others give once, few or many, or a class for an expanded clone.

TRBV7-2	TRBJ2-1	NA	NA	TGTGCCAGCAGCCCCCCAAGGTTTGGGGGCCGCAATGAGCAGTTCTTC	CASSPPRFGGRNEQFF
TRBV6-6	TRBJ2-2	NA	NA	TGTGCCAGCAGTTCCTCGAACACCGGGGAGCTGTTTTTT	CASSSSNTGELFF
TRBV27	TRBJ1-1	NA	NA	TGTGCCAGCAGTTTAGGGGGCGGGACTGAAGCTTTCTTT	CASSLGGGTEAFF
TRBV7-3	TRBJ1-4	NA	NA	TGTGCCAGCAGCTTAACAGGCCGCGGGGACGGGGAAAAACTGTTTTTT	CASSLTGRGDGEKLFF
TRBV11-2	TRBJ1-3	NA	NA	TGTGCCAGCTCGAGCGGCGGAAACACCATATATTTT	CASSSGGNTIYF
TRBV7-3	TRBJ1-1	NA	TRBD1	TGTGCCAGCAGCGCCACAGGGGGAACTGAAGCTTTCTTT	CASSATGGTEAFF
TRBV7-6	TRBJ2-3	NA	NA	TGTGCCAGCAGCTTACTGGGGGCCACAGATACGCAGTATTTT	CASSLLGATDTQYF
TRBV9	TRBJ1-2	NA	NA	TGTGCCAGCAGCGTAGCAGTCGGTCGCGGTCCTCTTGCGATCGGCTACACCTTC	CASSVAVGRGPLAIGYTF
TRBV5-6	TRBJ2-7	NA	NA	TGTGCCAGCAGCTTGGGACCGGGACATCCTACCTACGAGCAGTACTTC	CASSLGPGHPTYEQYF
TRBV9	TRBJ2-2	NA	TRBD1	TGTGCCAGCAGCGTAGGGGCCTCAGGGGGGAACACCGGGGAGCTGTTTTTT	CASSVGASGGNTGELFF
TRBV18	TRBJ2-1	NA	TRBD2	TGTGCCAGCTCACCGGGGCGGGGGGACACCAATGAGCAGTTCTTC	CASSPGRGDTNEQFF
TRBV10-3	TRBJ1-2	NA	TRBD1	TGTGCCATCAGACTGGGACAGGGCGAGGTTGGCTACACCTTC	CAIRLGQGEVGYTF
TRBV2	TRBJ2-3	NA	TRBD2	TGTGCCACCGGACTAGCTGTCGTGGATTTT	CATGLAVVDF
TRBV28	TRBJ2-7	NA	NA	TGTGCCAGCAGTTTACAGGGTAAACTCTACGAGCAGTACTTC	CASSLQGKLYEQYF
TRBV7-2	TRBJ1-5	NA	NA	TGTGCCAGCAGTTCCGTCACACTCGGGGGGGAGCCCCAGCATTTT	CASSSVTLGGEPQHF
TRBV7-9	TRBJ2-5	NA	TRBD1	TGTGCCAGCAGCTCGGACAGGGGTATCCAAGAGACCCAGTACTTC	CASSSDRGIQETQYF
TRBV6-1	TRBJ1-6	few	TRBD1	TGTGCCAGCATCCAGGACAGGGCACCCAATTCACCCCTCCACTTT	CASIQDRAPNSPLHF
TRBV15	TRBJ2-7	NA	TRBD1	TGTGCCACCAGCAGAGATAGGGGGCTCTACGAGCAGTACTTC	CATSRDRGLYEQYF
TRBV4-3	TRBJ1-1	NA	NA	TGCGCCAGCAGCCAAAACACGTACCGCCCTGAAGCTTTCTTT	CASSQNTYRPEAFF
TRBV19	TRBJ1-1	NA	NA	TGTGCCAGTAAGGAGGACAGCAGCATTGAAGCTTTCTTT	CASKEDSSIEAFF
TRBV28	TRBJ2-6	NA	NA	TGTGCCAGCAGTACCACAAGATGGGCCTCTGGGGCCAACGTCCTGACTTTC	CASSTTRWASGANVLTF
TRBV6-6	TRBJ1-6	NA	NA	TGTGCCAGCACGCGTACGAGTAATTCACCCCTCCACTTT	CASTRTSNSPLHF
TRBV18	TRBJ1-1	NA	NA	TGTGCCAGCTCATCTGTGAACACTGAAGCTTTCTTT	CASSSVNTEAFF
TRBV10-3	TRBJ2-7	NA	TRBD1	TGTGCCATCAGTCAGGACAGGGAGGCTACCGAGCAGTACTTC	CAISQDREATEQYF
TRBV18	TRBJ1-3	few	NA	TGTGCCAGCTCACCGGTCAGGGCTAGCTCTGGAAACACCATATATTTT	CASSPVRASSGNTIYF
TRBV4-1	TRBJ2-7	NA	TRBD2	TGCGCCAGCAGTCAAATAGCGGGGGGAACCTACGAGCAGTACTTC	CASSQIAGGTYEQYF
TRBV7-3	TRBJ2-3	NA	NA	TGTGCCAGCAGCTTGGAGGGGGACAGAGGCACAGATACGCAGTATTTT	CASSLEGDRGTDTQYF
TRBV28	TRBJ2-7	NA	TRBD1	TGTGCCAGCACCCGACCGGGACAGGTGAACGAGCAGTACTTC	CASTRPGQVNEQYF
TRBV5-6	TRBJ2-5	NA	NA	TGTGCCAGCAGCCACCTGGGCGCCGAGACCCAGTACTTC	CASSHLGAETQYF
TRBV27	TRBJ2-3	NA	NA	TGTGCCAGCAGTTTATGTCCCCAGTATCGGAGGGGCGCAGATACGCAGTATTTT	CASSLCPQYRRGADTQYF
TRBV6-5	TRBJ2-1	few	TRBD1	TGTGCCAGCAGTTACCGGGACAGGGCCTCCAATGAGCAGTTCTTC	CASSYRDRASNEQFF
TRBV7-9	TRBJ2-2	NA	NA	TGTGCCAGCAGCCACATAAGGGGCGGGGAGCTGTTTTTT	CASSHIRGGELFF
TRBV18	TRBJ2-3	NA	TRBD1	TGTGCCAGCTCGCCTTACCCGACCGGGACAGGGACCACAGATACGCAGTATTTT	CASSPYPTGTGTTDTQYF
TRBV7-2	TRBJ1-1	NA	NA	TGTGCCAGCAGCTTAGGTCCGGGGATAATGAACACTGAAGCTTTCTTT	CASSLGPGIMNTEAFF
TRBV7-3	TRBJ1-2	once	NA	TGTGCCAGCCCGGCAACCGGGACAAACTTCTATGGCTACACCTTC	CASPATGTNFYGYTF
TRBV5-1	TRBJ2-7	NA	NA	TGCGCCAGCAGCCCAAGACAGTACTCCTACGAGCAGTACTTC	CASSPRQYSYEQYF
TRBV19	TRBJ2-7	NA	TRBD1	TGTGCCAGTAGTATTTGGGCAGGGGGCGACGACGAGCAGTACTTC	CASSIWAGGDDEQYF
TRBV29-1	TRBJ2-7	NA	NA	TGCAGCGTGGCCCCGGACTTCCCTTCCTACGAGCAGTACTTC	CSVAPDFPSYEQYF
TRBV5-4	TRBJ1-6	NA	TRBD1	TGTGCCAGCAGCTTATGGGACAGGAATTCACCCCTCCACTTT	CASSLWDRNSPLHF
TRBV2	TRBJ1-1	NA	NA	TGTGCCAGCAGCCAAGACAGGGAAGCTTTCTTT	CASSQDREAFF
TRBV7-9	TRBJ2-2	NA	NA	TGTGCCAGCAGCCGGTTTCCCGGGGAGCTGTTTTTT	CASSRFPGELFF
TRBV5-8	TRBJ2-5	NA	NA	TGTGCCAGCAGCCCGGAGGGGGCGCGAGAGACCCAGTACTTC	CASSPEGARETQYF
TRBV15	TRBJ2-3	once	NA	TGTGCCACCAGCAGAGAGGGGGAGCAGGGAGGTTGGAATACGCAGTATTTT	CATSREGEQGGWNTQYF
TRBV7-8	TRBJ2-7	once	TRBD1	TGTGCCAGCAGCCCTTGGACAGGGAGCTCCTACGAGCAGTACTTC	CASSPWTGSSYEQYF
TRBV14	TRBJ1-2	NA	TRBD1	TGTGCCAGCAGCCAACTTAGGGGGCAACGATATGGCTACACCTTC	CASSQLRGQRYGYTF
TRBV11-2	TRBJ1-3	few	TRBD1	TGTGCCAGCAGCCGGACAATGACAGGGCTATTCTCTGGAAACACCATATATTTT	CASSRTMTGLFSGNTIYF
TRBV7-2	TRBJ2-3	NA	NA	TGTGCCAGCAGCTTCCAGGGTTTGGTAGATACGCAGTATTTT	CASSFQGLVDTQYF
TRBV4-1	TRBJ2-1	once	TRBD1	TGCGCCAGCAGCCAAAGGGGGACAGGGCCTTACAATGAGCAGTTCTTC	CASSQRGTGPYNEQFF